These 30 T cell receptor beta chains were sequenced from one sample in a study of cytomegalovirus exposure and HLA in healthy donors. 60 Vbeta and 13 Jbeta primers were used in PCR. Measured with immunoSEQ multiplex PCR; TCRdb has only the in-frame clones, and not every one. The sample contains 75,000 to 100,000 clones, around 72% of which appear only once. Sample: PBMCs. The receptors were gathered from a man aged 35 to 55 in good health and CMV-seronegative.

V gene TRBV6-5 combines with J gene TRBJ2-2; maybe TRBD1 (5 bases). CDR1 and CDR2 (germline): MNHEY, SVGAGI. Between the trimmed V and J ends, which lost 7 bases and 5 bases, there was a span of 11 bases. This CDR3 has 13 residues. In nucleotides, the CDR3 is TGTGCCAGCACTCGACAGAATACCGGGGAGCTGTTTTTT. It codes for CASTRQNTGELFF.

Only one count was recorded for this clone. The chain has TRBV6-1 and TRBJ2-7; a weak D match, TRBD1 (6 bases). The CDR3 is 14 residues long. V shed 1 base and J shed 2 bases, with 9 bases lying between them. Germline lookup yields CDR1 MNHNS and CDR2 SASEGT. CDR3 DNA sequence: TGTGCCAGCAGTGAAGACAGGGCGGCCTACGAGCAGTACTTC. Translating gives CASSEDRAAYEQYF.

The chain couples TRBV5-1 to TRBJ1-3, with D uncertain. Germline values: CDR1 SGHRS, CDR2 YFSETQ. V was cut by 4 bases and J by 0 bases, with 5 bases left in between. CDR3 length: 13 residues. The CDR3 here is CASSTISGNTIYF. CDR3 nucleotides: TGCGCCAGCAGCACTATCTCTGGAAACACCATATATTTT. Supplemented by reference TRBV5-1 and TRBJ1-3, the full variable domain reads KAGVTQTPRYLIKTRGQQVTLSCSPISGHRSVSWYQQTPGQGLQFLFEYFSETQRNKGNFPGRFSGRQFSNSRSEMNVSTLELGDSALYLCASSTISGNTIYFGEGSWLTVV.

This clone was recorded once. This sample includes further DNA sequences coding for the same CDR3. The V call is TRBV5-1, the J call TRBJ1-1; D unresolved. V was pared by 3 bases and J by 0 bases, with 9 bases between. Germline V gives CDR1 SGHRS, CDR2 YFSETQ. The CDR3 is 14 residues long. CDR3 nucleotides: TGCGCCAGCAGCTCAGACACAATGAACACTGAAGCTTTCTTT. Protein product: CASSSDTMNTEAFF.

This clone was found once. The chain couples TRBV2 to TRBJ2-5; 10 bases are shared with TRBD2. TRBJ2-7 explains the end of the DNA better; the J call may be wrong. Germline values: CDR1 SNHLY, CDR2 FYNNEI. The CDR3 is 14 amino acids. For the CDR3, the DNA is TGTGCCAGCAGCGTAACTAGCGGGGAGTACGAGCAGTACTTC. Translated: CASSVTSGEYEQYF.

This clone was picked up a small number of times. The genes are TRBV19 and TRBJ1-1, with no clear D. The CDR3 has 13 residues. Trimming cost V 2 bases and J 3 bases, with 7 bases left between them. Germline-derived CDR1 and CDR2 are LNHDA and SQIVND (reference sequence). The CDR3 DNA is TGTGCCAGTAGTATATTCACAGACACTGAAGCTTTCTTT. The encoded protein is CASSIFTDTEAFF.

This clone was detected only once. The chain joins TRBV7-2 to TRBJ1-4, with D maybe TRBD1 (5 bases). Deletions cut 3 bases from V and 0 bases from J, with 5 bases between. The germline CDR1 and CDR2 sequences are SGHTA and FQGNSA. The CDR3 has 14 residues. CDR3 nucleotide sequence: TGTGCCAGCAGCTTGACAGCAACTAATGAAAAACTGTTTTTT. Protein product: CASSLTATNEKLFF.

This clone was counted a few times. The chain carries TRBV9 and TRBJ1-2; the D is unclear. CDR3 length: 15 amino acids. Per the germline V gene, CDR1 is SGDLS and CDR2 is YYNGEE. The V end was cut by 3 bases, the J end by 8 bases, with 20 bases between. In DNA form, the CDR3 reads TGTGCCAGCAGCGCCCCTTTAGGGAGGGTGGGAGGCTACACCTTC. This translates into CASSAPLGRVGGYTF.

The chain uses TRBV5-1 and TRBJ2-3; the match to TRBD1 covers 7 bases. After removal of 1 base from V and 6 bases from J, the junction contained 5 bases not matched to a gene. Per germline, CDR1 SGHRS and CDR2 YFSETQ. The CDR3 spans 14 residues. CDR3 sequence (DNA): TGCGCCAGCAGCTTGAGCGACAGGGAGGATACGCAGTATTTT. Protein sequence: CASSLSDREDTQYF. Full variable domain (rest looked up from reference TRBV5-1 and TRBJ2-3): KAGVTQTPRYLIKTRGQQVTLSCSPISGHRSVSWYQQTPGQGLQFLFEYFSETQRNKGNFPGRFSGRQFSNSRSEMNVSTLELGDSALYLCASSLSDREDTQYFGPGTRLTVL.

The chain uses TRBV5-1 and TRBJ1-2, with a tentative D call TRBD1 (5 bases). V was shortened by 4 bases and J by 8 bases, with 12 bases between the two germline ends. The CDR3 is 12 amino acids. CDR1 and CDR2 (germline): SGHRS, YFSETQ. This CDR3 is CASSMQGDGYTF. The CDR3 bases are TGCGCCAGCAGCATGCAGGGTGACGGCTACACCTTC.

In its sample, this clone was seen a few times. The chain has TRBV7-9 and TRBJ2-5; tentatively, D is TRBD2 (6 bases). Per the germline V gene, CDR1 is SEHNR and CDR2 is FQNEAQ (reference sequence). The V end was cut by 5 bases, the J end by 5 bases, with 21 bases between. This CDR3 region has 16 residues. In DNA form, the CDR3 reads TGTGCCAGCAGCCCAGGACGGGGGTATTTAGTTGAGACCCAGTACTTC. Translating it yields CASSPGRGYLVETQYF.

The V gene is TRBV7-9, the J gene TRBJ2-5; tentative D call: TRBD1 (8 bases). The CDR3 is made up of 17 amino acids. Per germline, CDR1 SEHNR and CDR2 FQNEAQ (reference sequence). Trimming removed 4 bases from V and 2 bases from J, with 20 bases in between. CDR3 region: CASSWMTGEGGQETQYF. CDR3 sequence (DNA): TGTGCCAGCAGCTGGATGACAGGGGAGGGAGGTCAAGAGACCCAGTACTTC.

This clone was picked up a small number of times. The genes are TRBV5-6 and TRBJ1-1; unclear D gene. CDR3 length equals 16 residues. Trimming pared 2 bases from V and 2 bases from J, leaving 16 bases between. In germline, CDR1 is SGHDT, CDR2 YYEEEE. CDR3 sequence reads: CASSLGGFGINTEAFF. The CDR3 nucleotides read TGTGCCAGCAGCTTAGGAGGGTTTGGGATAAACACTGAAGCTTTCTTT.

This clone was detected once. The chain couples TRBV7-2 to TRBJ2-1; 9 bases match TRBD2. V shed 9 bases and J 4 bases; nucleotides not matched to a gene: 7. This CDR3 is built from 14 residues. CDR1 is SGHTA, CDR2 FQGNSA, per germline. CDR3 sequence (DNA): TGTGCCAGTCAAGTAGCGGGGGATTACAATGAGCAGTTCTTC. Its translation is CASQVAGDYNEQFF.

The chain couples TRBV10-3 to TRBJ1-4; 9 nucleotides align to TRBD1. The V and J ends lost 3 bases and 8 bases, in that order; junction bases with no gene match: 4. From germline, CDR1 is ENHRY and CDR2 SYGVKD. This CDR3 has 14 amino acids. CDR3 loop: CAISDGTGKEKLFF. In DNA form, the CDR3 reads TGTGCCATCAGTGATGGGACAGGGAAAGAAAAACTGTTTTTT.

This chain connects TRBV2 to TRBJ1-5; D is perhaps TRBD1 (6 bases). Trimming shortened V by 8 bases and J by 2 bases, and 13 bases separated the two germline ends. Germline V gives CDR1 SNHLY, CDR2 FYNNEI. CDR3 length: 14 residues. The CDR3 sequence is CASRGPGGNQPQHF. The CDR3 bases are TGTGCCAGCCGCGGTCCAGGGGGCAATCAGCCCCAGCATTTT.

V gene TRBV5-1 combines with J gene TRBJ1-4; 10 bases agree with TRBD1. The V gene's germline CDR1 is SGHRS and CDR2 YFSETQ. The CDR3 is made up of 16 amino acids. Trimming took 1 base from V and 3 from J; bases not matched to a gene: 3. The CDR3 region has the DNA TGCGCCAGCAGCTTGTGGGGACAGGGGTCTAATGAAAAACTGTTTTTT. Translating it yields CASSLWGQGSNEKLFF.

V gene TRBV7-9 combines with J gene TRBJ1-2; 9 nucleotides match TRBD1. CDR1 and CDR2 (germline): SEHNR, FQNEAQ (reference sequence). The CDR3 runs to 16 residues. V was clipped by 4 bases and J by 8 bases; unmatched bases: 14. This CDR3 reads CASSSNIRTGDEGYTF. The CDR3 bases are TGTGCCAGCAGCTCCAATATTAGGACAGGGGACGAGGGCTACACCTTC.

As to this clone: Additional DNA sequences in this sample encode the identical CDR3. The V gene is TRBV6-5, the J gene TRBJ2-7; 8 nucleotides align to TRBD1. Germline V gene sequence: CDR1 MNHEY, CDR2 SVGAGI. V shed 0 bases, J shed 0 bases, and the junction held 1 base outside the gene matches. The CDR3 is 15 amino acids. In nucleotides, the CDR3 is TGTGCCAGCAGTTACTCGGGGACAGGCTCCTACGAGCAGTACTTC. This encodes CASSYSGTGSYEQYF.

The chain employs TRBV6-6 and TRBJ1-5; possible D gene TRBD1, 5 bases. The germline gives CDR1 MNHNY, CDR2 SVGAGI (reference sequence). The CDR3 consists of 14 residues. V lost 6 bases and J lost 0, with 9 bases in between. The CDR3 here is CASSRQYSNQPQHF. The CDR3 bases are TGTGCCAGCAGCCGACAGTATAGCAATCAGCCCCAGCATTTT.

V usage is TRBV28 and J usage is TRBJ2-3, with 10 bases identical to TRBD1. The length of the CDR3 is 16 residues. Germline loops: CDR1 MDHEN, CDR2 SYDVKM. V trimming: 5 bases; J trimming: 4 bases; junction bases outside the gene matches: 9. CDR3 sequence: CASSTLGDRGADTQYF. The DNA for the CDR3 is TGTGCCAGCAGTACCTTGGGGGACAGGGGCGCAGATACGCAGTATTTT.

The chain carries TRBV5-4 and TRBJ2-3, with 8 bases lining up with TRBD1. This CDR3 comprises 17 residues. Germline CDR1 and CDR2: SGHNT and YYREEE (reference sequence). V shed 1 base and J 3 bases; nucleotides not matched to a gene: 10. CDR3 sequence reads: CASSLTRGQGRTDTQYF. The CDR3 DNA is TGTGCCAGCAGCTTGACGCGAGGACAGGGTAGGACAGATACGCAGTATTTT.

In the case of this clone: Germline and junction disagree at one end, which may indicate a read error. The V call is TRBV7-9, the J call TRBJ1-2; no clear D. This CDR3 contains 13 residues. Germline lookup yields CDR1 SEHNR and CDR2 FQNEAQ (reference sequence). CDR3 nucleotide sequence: TGTGCCAGCACGAACGTAACCCGGGGTCCACCGAGCTTC. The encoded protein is CASTNVTRGPPSF. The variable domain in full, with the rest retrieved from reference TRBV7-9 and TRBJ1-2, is DTGVSQNPRHKITKRGQNVTFRCDPISEHNRLYWYRQTLGQGPEFLTYFQNEAQLEKSRLLSDRFSAERPKGSFSTLEIQRTEQGDSAMYLCASTNVTRGPPSFGSGTRLTVV.

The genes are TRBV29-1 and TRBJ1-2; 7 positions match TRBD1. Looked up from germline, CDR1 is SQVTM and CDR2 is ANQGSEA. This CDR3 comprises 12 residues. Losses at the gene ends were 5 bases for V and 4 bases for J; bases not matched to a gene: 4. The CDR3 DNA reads TGCAGCGTTTACAGGGGCGGCTATGGCTACACCTTC. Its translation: CSVYRGGYGYTF.

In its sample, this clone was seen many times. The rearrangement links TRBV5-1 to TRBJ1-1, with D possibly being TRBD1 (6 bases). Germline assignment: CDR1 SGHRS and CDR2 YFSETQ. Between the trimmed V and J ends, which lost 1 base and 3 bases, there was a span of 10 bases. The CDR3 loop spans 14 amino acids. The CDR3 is CASSLTGRDTEAFF. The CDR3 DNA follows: TGCGCCAGCAGCTTGACAGGGAGGGACACTGAAGCTTTCTTT.

The CDR3 loop reads CASSSVGLNTEAFF. CDR3 DNA: TGTGCCAGCAGCTCGGTCGGACTAAACACTGAAGCTTTCTTT. The chain uses TRBV28 and TRBJ1-1; no firm D call. V shed 6 bases and J shed 2 bases, with 13 bases lying between them. CDR1 is MDHEN and CDR2 is SYDVKM in the germline V gene. This CDR3 contains 14 residues.

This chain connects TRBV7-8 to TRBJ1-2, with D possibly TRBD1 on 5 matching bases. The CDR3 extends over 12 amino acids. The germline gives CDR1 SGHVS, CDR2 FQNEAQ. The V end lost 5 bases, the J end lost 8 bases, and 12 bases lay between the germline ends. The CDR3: CASSPGMGGYTF. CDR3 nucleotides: TGTGCCAGCAGCCCAGGGATGGGAGGCTACACCTTC.

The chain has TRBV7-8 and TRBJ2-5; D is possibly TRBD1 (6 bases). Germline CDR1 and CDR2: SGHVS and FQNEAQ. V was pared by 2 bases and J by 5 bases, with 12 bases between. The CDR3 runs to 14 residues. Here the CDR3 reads CASSLWTAAETQYF. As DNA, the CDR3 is TGTGCCAGCAGCTTATGGACAGCGGCGGAGACCCAGTACTTC. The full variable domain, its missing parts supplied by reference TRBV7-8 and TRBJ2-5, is GAGVSQSPRYKVAKRGQDVALRCDPISGHVSLFWYQQALGQGPEFLTYFQNEAQLDKSGLPSDRFFAERPEGSVSTLKIQRTQQEDSAVYLCASSLWTAAETQYFGPGTRLLVL.

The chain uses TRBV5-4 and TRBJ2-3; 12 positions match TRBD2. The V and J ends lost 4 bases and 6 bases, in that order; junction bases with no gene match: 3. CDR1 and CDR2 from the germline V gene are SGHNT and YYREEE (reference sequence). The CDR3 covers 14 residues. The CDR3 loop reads CASSPSGGADTQYF. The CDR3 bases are TGTGCCAGCAGCCCTAGCGGGGGGGCTGATACGCAGTATTTT.

The CDR3 sequence: CASSLGAGGTDTQYF. The CDR3 DNA reads as TGTGCCAGCAGCTTAGGTGCGGGGGGGACAGATACGCAGTATTTT. The V call is TRBV7-9, the J call TRBJ2-3; 9 bases line up with TRBD2. The ends lost 1 base at V and 3 bases at J; junction bases unmatched: 2. The CDR3 has 15 residues. CDR1 is SEHNR, CDR2 FQNEAQ, per germline (reference sequence).